The following is a T cell receptor beta chain sequence with its context. Libraries were made from TCR beta cDNA, and they carried unique molecular identifiers. In TCRdb, the PCR reads were re-called with MiXCR into one record per CDR3 protein. The table records over 150,000 distinct CDR3 sequences, roughly 34% of them present only once. This specimen belongs to a study of post-analysis software for immune sequencing data. As for the study in general: Secondary progressive, relapsing-remitting and progressive-relapsing multiple sclerosis were among the included disease courses.

The CDR3 covers 13 residues. Trimming stripped 5 bases from V and 7 bases from J, with 15 bases between. The chain uses TRBV12-3 or TRBV12-4 and TRBJ2-7, with D maybe TRBD1 (6 bases). The sequence came from a girl under 18 with multiple sclerosis. This sample comprised blood, obtained after autologous hematopoietic stem cell transplantation. The CDR3 loop reads CASSPGQPPEQYF. In DNA form, the CDR3 reads TGTGCCAGCAGTCCAGGACAGCCGCCAGAGCAGTACTTC.